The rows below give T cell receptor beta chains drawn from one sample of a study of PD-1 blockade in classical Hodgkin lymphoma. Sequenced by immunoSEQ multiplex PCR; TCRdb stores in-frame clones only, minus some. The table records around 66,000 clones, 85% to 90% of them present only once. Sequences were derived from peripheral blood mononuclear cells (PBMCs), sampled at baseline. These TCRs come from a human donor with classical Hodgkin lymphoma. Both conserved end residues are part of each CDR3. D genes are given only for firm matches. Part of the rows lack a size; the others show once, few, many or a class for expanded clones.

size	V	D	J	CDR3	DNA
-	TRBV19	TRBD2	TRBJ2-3	CASSTWGLSTDTQYF	TGTGCCAGTAGCACCTGGGGACTAAGCACAGATACGCAGTATTTT
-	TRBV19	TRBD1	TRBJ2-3	CASSGQGRADTQYF	TGTGCCAGTAGTGGACAGGGCCGGGCAGATACGCAGTATTTT
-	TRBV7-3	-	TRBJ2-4	CASSLTSWDTQYF	TGTGCCAGCAGCTTAACGTCTTGGGACACTCAGTACTTC
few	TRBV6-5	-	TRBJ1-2	CASSYVGDGYTF	TGTGCCAGCAGTTACGTCGGGGATGGCTACACCTTC
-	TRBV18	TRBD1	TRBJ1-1	CASSLGTGNTEAFF	TGTGCCAGCTCCCTTGGGACAGGAAACACTGAAGCTTTCTTT
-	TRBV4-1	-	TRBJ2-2	CASSQKYGSTGNTGELFF	TGCGCCAGCAGCCAAAAGTATGGGTCGACGGGAAACACCGGGGAGCTGTTTTTT
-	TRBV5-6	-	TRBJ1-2	CASSLAGRVYGGYTF	TGTGCCAGCAGCTTGGCCGGCAGGGTGTATGGTGGCTACACCTTC
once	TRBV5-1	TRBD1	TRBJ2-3	CASSSGTGGSDTQYF	TGCGCCAGCAGCTCGGGGACAGGGGGCTCAGATACGCAGTATTTT
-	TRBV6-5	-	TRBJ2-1	CASSYVLARGEHEQFF	TGTGCCAGCAGTTACGTTCTAGCGCGAGGTGAACATGAGCAGTTCTTC
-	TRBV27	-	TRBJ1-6	CASSVAGGLNSPLHF	TGTGCCAGCAGCGTCGCCGGGGGGCTTAATTCACCCCTCCACTTT
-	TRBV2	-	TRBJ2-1	CASTQGPTNEQFF	TGTGCCAGCACTCAGGGGCCGACAAATGAGCAGTTCTTC
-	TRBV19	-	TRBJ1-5	CASSIVLGRADQPQHF	TGTGCCAGTAGTATTGTACTCGGCAGGGCGGATCAGCCCCAGCATTTT
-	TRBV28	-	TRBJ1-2	CASSFVWAGVGDGYTF	TGTGCCAGCAGTTTTGTTTGGGCAGGGGTTGGGGATGGCTACACCTTC
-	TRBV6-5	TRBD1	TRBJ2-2	CASSYSTGGMGLFF	TGTGCCAGCAGTTATTCGACAGGGGGGATGGGGCTGTTTTTT
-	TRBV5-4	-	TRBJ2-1	CASSLDDGRYNEQFF	TGTGCCAGCAGCTTGGATGACGGCCGCTACAATGAGCAGTTCTTC
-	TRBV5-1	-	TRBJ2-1	CASSGAPQEDNEQFF	TGCGCCAGCAGCGGGGCCCCTCAAGAGGACAATGAGCAGTTCTTC
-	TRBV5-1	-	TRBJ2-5	CASSLAGVGETQYF	TGCGCCAGCAGCTTGGCCGGGGTGGGAGAGACCCAGTACTTC
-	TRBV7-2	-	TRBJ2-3	CASSRPPGVAQYF	TGTGCCAGCAGCCGACCCCCGGGGGTCGCGCAGTATTTT